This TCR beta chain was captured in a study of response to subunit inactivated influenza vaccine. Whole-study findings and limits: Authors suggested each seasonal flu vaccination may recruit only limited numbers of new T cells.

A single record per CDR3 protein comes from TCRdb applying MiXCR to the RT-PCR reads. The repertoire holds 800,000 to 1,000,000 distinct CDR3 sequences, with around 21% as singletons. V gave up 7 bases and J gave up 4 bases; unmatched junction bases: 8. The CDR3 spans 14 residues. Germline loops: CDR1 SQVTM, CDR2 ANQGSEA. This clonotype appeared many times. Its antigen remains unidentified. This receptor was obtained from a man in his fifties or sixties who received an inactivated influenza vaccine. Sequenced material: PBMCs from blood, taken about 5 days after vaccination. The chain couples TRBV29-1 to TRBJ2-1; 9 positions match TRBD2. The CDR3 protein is CSAPTGLAYNEQFF. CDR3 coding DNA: TGCAGCGCTCCAACGGGACTAGCTTACAATGAGCAGTTCTTC.